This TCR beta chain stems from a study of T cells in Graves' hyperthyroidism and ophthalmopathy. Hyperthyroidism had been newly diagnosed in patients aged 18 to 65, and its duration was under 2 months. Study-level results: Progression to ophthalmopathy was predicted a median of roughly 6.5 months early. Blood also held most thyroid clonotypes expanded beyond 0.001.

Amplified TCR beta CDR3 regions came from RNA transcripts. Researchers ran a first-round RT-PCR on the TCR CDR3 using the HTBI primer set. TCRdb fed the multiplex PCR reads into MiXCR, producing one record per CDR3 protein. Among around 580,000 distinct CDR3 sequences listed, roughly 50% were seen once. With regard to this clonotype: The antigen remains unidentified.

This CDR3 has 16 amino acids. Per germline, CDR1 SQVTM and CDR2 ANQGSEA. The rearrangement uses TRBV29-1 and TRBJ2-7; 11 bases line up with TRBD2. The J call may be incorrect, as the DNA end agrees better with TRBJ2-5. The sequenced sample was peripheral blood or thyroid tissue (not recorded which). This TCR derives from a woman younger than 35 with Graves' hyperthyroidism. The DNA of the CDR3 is TGCAGCGTTGTGGGGACCGGGACTAGCGGACAAGAGACCCAGTACTTC. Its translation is CSVVGTGTSGQETQYF.